Listed below are T cell receptor beta chains from one sample, sequenced in a study of technical replicates of blood from a few donors. The data were produced by immunoSEQ multiplex PCR, yet TCRdb's version contains in-frame clones alone and is incomplete. The data hold more than 90,000 clones, with nearly 96% observed a single time. Sequences were obtained from T cells isolated from PBMCs. The receptor source for this set is a human donor in good health. Each CDR3 is given with its conserved first and last residue. The D gene is left open where the match is weak. Clone size, where shown, is once, few, many, or a class for clones that have expanded.

abundance,v_gene,j_gene,d_gene,CDR3aa,CDR3nt
once,TRBV11-3,TRBJ1-1,-,CASSLDHRGGAFF,TGTGCCAGCAGCTTAGATCACAGAGGGGGAGCTTTCTTT
-,TRBV10-2,TRBJ1-2,-,CASSDLFTRSRRPYGYTF,TGCGCCAGCAGTGATCTTTTTACTAGGTCCAGAAGGCCCTATGGCTACACCTTC
-,TRBV15,TRBJ2-2,-,CATSRDSEQTNTGELFF,TGTGCCACCAGCAGAGATAGTGAACAGACAAACACCGGGGAGCTGTTTTTT
-,TRBV6-1,TRBJ1-2,-,CASSEQGSYGYTF,TGTGCCAGCAGTGAACAGGGGTCCTATGGCTACACCTTC
-,TRBV6-4,TRBJ2-5,-,CASRGGVQAQYF,TGTGCCAGCAGGGGCGGGGTCCAGGCCCAGTACTTC
-,TRBV10-2,TRBJ1-1,-,CASSSTVNTEAFF,TGCGCCAGCAGTTCGACAGTGAACACTGAAGCTTTCTTT
-,TRBV28,TRBJ1-2,-,CASSYPTSGGYTF,TGTGCCAGCAGTTACCCCACGTCGGGAGGCTACACCTTC
-,TRBV6-1,TRBJ2-2,TRBD2,CASSVRRTSTGELFF,TGTGCCAGCAGTGTACGTAGGACTAGCACCGGGGAGCTGTTTTTT
-,TRBV15,TRBJ1-1,TRBD1,CATSRLSGGKDTEAFF,TGTGCCACCAGCCGCCTTTCAGGGGGAAAGGACACTGAAGCTTTCTTT
-,TRBV2,TRBJ1-5,-,CASSLSSGRPQHF,TGTGCCAGCAGTTTATCCTCAGGTCGGCCCCAGCATTTT
-,TRBV4-2,TRBJ1-1,-,CASSRNSGNTEAFF,TGTGCCAGCAGCCGAAACAGTGGTAACACTGAAGCTTTCTTT
-,TRBV7-9,TRBJ2-1,TRBD1,CASSPHQGELVYEQFF,TGTGCCAGCAGCCCGCACCAGGGGGAATTAGTCTATGAGCAGTTCTTC
-,TRBV19,TRBJ2-1,TRBD2,CASKGAGGPREQFF,TGTGCCAGTAAAGGAGCGGGGGGGCCGAGGGAGCAGTTCTTC
-,TRBV7-9,TRBJ2-5,-,CASSFFQARGRPSQETQYF,TGTGCCAGCAGCTTCTTTCAGGCGCGTGGGAGGCCCTCACAAGAGACCCAGTACTTC
-,TRBV18,TRBJ2-7,TRBD2,CASSRGLADALYEQYF,TGTGCCAGCTCCCGTGGACTAGCGGACGCCCTTTACGAGCAGTACTTC
once,TRBV5-1,TRBJ1-4,TRBD1,CASSLDGTGNEKLFF,TGCGCCAGCAGCTTGGACGGGACAGGGAATGAAAAACTGTTTTTT
-,TRBV7-9,TRBJ2-2,TRBD1,CASSLGQGDTGELFF,TGTGCCAGCAGCTTAGGACAGGGAGACACCGGGGAGCTGTTTTTT
-,TRBV5-1,TRBJ2-1,TRBD2,CASSLERETYNEQFF,TGCGCCAGCAGCTTGGAGCGGGAGACCTACAATGAGCAGTTCTTC
-,TRBV9,TRBJ2-2,TRBD2,CASSSSHAIAGGRTGELFF,TGTGCCAGCAGCTCCTCCCACGCTATAGCGGGGGGACGGACCGGGGAGCTGTTTTTT